Included here is one T cell receptor (beta chain) sequence, with context. Its antigen is unknown. No base-level quality is on record; no much larger clone is a single base apart. This entry is derived from a study of T cell responses to AZD1222 COVID-19 vaccine (dated by TCRdb to about 2021). Study-level background: TCR sequencing was performed for roughly 250 trial participants, of whom approximately 200 were given two doses of AZD1222 and around 25 were given two doses of MenACWY control vaccine. Trial participants were enrolled by age into subgroups of 18-55, 56-69 and 70-plus years, and around 150, 28 and 57 TCR-sequenced participants, respectively, were included in these subgroups.

The sample's time point label is to be understood as: baseline before first vaccination. The treatment or condition label, as the study defines it: meningococcal conjugate vaccine given as trial control. Vaccinee samples were obtained from the UK trials COV001 and COV002, which included a single-blind randomized controlled phase 2/3 trial of AZD1222 (ChAdOx1 nCoV-19) in healthy adults. For TCRbeta chain sequencing, PBMC samples were collected from trial participants at day 0 and at day 28 after the second dose. Study-level results and caveats: Vaccine-associated CD4 TCRs spanned the whole spike protein, with dominant responses in regions 160-218 and 743-854. Participants were mostly white British, with more females than males. The authors suggested clonal diversity may have been underestimated. In the small 56-69-year group, the increase in depth fell short of significance, most likely because of low power. Spike-specific TCR breadth and depth rose significantly after two AZD1222 doses compared with day 0 and with MenACWY recipients. Nearly half of unique spike-specific TCRs reportedly recognized epitopes outside regions mutated in the B.1.351 and B.1.1.7 variants. Because no day 14 peak-response samples were available, the repertoires could be characterized only after the peak T cell response. Conclusions about previously exposed vaccinees were limited because only six or seven AZD1222 recipients were SARS-CoV-2 seropositive at baseline.

The CDR3 regions of human TCRbeta chains were analyzed by immunosequencing. Under the source paper's analysis protocol: Repertoire TCRs were checked for matches against a reference library of SARS-CoV-2-specific TCRs that had been generated using the MIRA antigen-specificity platform. Breadth was defined as the fraction of unique TCRs that were SARS-CoV-2-associated. Depth was defined as the fraction of total T cells that were SARS-CoV-2-associated. Each spike-specific TCR was assigned to its reactive spike region and to a CD4 or CD8 class using the MIRA data. Log10-transformed breadth and depth values were compared by one-way ANOVA with Sidak's multiple comparisons tests. TCRdb's version of the immuneACCESS table is confined to in-frame rearrangements and falls short of the full clone set. An unresolved V gene accounts for under half of the shortfall where checked; the remainder is of unknown origin. V, J and clone size were drawn from that table, and D and trimming were deduced from the DNA. This sample gives some 140,000 clones in total; 86% of them show up just once. The ten largest clones represent about 5.1% of the sample.

CDR1 and CDR2 (SGHRS, YFSETQ) derive from the germline V gene. V is pared back by 0 bases and J by 4 bases, with 13 bases lying between the germline termini. Reading from cysteine to phenylalanine, the CDR3 counts 16 amino acids. Only the CDR3 region is kept as DNA, spanning 48 bases read in frame from base 1. The sequence derives from an adult in good health. The chain joins TRBV5-1 to TRBJ2-2; the D gene is unclear. The input for sequencing was peripheral blood, taken on day 0 of MenACWY control vaccination. The CDR3 protein sequence reads: CASSLVGDTGTGELFF. The DNA reads TGCGCCAGCAGCTTGGTGGGCGACACGGGCACCGGGGAGCTGTTTTTT.